A selection of T cell receptor beta chains follows, all from one sample in a study of patients and donors after allogeneic stem cell transplantation. TCRdb re-derived calls from the RT-PCR reads in MiXCR, one entry per CDR3 protein. The sample contains roughly 940,000 distinct CDR3 sequences, 15% to 20% of which appear only once. The source material was blood, either unsorted or a sorted T cell fraction (not recorded which). The receptors here all came from a human donor who was either an allogeneic HSCT recipient or a stem cell or donor lymphocyte infusion donor (not recorded which). It is not recorded whose cells these are; they may come from a transplant donor. Both conserved end residues are part of each CDR3. D genes are given only for firm matches. Clone size appears in some rows only: once, few, many, or a class for an expanded clone.

J,size,D,V,DNA,CDR3
TRBJ2-7,NA,NA,TRBV27,TGTGCCAGCAGTTTCTCCCTAGCAGGAGAGCAGTACTTC,CASSFSLAGEQYF
TRBJ2-2,NA,NA,TRBV4-2,TGTGCCAGCAGCCAACGCGCCCTAGGGACCGGGGAGCTGTTTTTT,CASSQRALGTGELFF
TRBJ1-5,many,NA,TRBV20-1,TGCAGTGCTAGAGATTTGGGCAATCAGCCCCAGCATTTT,CSARDLGNQPQHF
TRBJ2-3,few,TRBD2,TRBV12-3/TRBV12-4,TGTGCCAGCAGTTCCCCACTAGCGGGTATGTCTACAGATACGCAGTATTTT,CASSSPLAGMSTDTQYF
TRBJ2-2,few,NA,TRBV7-2,TGTGCCAGCAGCATCAACACTAGGACTGGTTACACCGGGGAGCTGTTTTTT,CASSINTRTGYTGELFF
TRBJ2-1,many,NA,TRBV29-1,TGCAGCGTCACCCGGCCGACTAGGGTTGACGAGCAGTTCTTC,CSVTRPTRVDEQFF
TRBJ1-5,NA,NA,TRBV9,TGTGCCAGCAGCGCAGGGGTTTCCAATCAGCCCCAGCATTTT,CASSAGVSNQPQHF
TRBJ2-5,NA,NA,TRBV12-3/TRBV12-4,TGTGCCAGCAGTACATGGAACCGCCACCAAGAGACCCAGTACTTC,CASSTWNRHQETQYF
TRBJ1-1,NA,TRBD1,TRBV29-1,TGCAGCGTGGAGGGGAGAGGGACAGGTAGAAACACTGAAGCTTTCTTT,CSVEGRGTGRNTEAFF
TRBJ1-1,few,NA,TRBV9,TGTGCCAGCAGCGTAGCTGAAAGGGGGGGCTTTGCTTTCTTT,CASSVAERGGFAFF
TRBJ2-6,once,TRBD1,TRBV12-3/TRBV12-4,TGTGCCAGCATCGGACAGGGTGATTACTCTGGGGCCAACGTCCTGACTTTC,CASIGQGDYSGANVLTF
TRBJ2-7,NA,NA,TRBV5-1,TGCGCCAGCAGCTTACCGGACGGGTACGAGCAGTACTTC,CASSLPDGYEQYF
TRBJ2-1,NA,NA,TRBV5-1,TGCGCCAGCAGCTTGGGACTGCTCAACAATGAGCAGTTCTTC,CASSLGLLNNEQFF
TRBJ1-1,many,TRBD1,TRBV12-3/TRBV12-4,TGTGCCAGCAGTGTCCACAGGGGAGAGGGCACTGAAGCTTTCTTT,CASSVHRGEGTEAFF
TRBJ2-7,many,NA,TRBV10-3,TGTGCCATCAGTGAAGAGGAGGGAAACTACGAGCAGTACTTC,CAISEEEGNYEQYF
TRBJ1-3,NA,NA,TRBV10-3,TGTGCCATCAGTGAGTCGACAGTTGGGGACGCTGGAAACACCATATATTTT,CAISESTVGDAGNTIYF
TRBJ1-1,many,NA,TRBV4-1,TGCGCCAGCAGCCAAGGGATCGTAGGAGGCACTGAAGCTTTCTTT,CASSQGIVGGTEAFF
TRBJ1-3,few,TRBD1,TRBV20-1,TGCAGTGCTAGAGATAGTGGGACAGCTGGAAACACCATATATTTT,CSARDSGTAGNTIYF
TRBJ1-6,few,TRBD1,TRBV12-3/TRBV12-4,TGTGCCAGCAGTCGGGACAGGGCTACACCCCTCCACTTT,CASSRDRATPLHF
TRBJ1-2,many,NA,TRBV12-3/TRBV12-4,TGTGCCAGCGTTTTACACAGGGCCAACTATGGCTACACCTTC,CASVLHRANYGYTF
TRBJ2-7,NA,NA,TRBV27,TGTGCCAGCAGTTCCTCAGATAAAGTTTCCTACGAGCAGTACTTC,CASSSSDKVSYEQYF
TRBJ2-3,few,TRBD2,TRBV4-2,TGTGCCAGCAGCCTTACCGGGACTAGCGGCTACACAGATACGCAGTATTTT,CASSLTGTSGYTDTQYF
TRBJ2-1,NA,NA,TRBV11-2,TGTGCCAGCAGCCCAGTGGGGACTGACAATGAGCAGTTCTTC,CASSPVGTDNEQFF
TRBJ1-2,once,NA,TRBV7-8,TGTGCCAGCAGTCACAGCACGGGGGGCGGCTATGGCTACACCTTC,CASSHSTGGGYGYTF
TRBJ2-7,NA,TRBD1,TRBV6-1,TGTGCCAGCAGTGCGACCGGGACAGGGGCAGCGGGAGTACACTACGAGCAGTACTTC,CASSATGTGAAGVHYEQYF
TRBJ2-1,few,TRBD2,TRBV5-1,TGCGCCAGCAGCTTGACTAGCGGGCTTTACAATGAGCAGTTCTTC,CASSLTSGLYNEQFF
TRBJ2-5,many,NA,TRBV20-1,TGCAGTGCCTACGGCGGACTGGTTGGGGAGACCCAGTACTTC,CSAYGGLVGETQYF
TRBJ1-2,NA,NA,TRBV12-3/TRBV12-4,TGTGCCAGCAGTTTAACAGGTCAATTTAACTATGGCTACACCTTC,CASSLTGQFNYGYTF
TRBJ2-7,NA,NA,TRBV7-6,TGTGCCAGCAGCCCTACTGGGGGGAACTACGAGCAGTACTTC,CASSPTGGNYEQYF
TRBJ1-4,NA,TRBD1,TRBV6-5,TGTGCCAGCAGTTACTCGACAGGGGTGAGGAATGAAAAACTGTTTTTT,CASSYSTGVRNEKLFF
TRBJ1-1,NA,NA,TRBV10-3,TGTGCCATCAGTCCAGGGGTGGCTGAAGCTTTCTTT,CAISPGVAEAFF
TRBJ1-2,NA,TRBD1,TRBV5-1,TGCGCCAGCAGTTCAGGGGGGGTCTATGGCTACACCTTC,CASSSGGVYGYTF
TRBJ2-7,few,TRBD2,TRBV5-1,TGCGCCAGCAGCTTAGCGGGAGGGATTTACGAGCAGTACTTC,CASSLAGGIYEQYF
TRBJ2-6,NA,NA,TRBV6-1,TGTGCCAGTGCTGACAGGTCGAATCCCTCTGGGGCCAACGTCCTGACTTTC,CASADRSNPSGANVLTF
TRBJ2-3,NA,TRBD2,TRBV18,TGTGCCAGCTCACCACTTAGCGGGGGGGACACAGATACGCAGTATTTT,CASSPLSGGDTDTQYF
TRBJ1-2,few,NA,TRBV6-1,TGTGCCAGCGGCGCCCCCGAAGGGGCAAGCTATGGCTACACCTTC,CASGAPEGASYGYTF
TRBJ1-2,NA,NA,TRBV20-1,TGCAGTGCTAGCCCTAATCCGGGAACCGCCTATGGCTACACCTTC,CSASPNPGTAYGYTF
TRBJ1-5,few,NA,TRBV9,TGTGCCAGCAGCGTAGGGGCAGGGCCTAATCAGCCCCAGCATTTT,CASSVGAGPNQPQHF
TRBJ2-3,few,NA,TRBV12-3/TRBV12-4,TGTGCCAGCGGATGGGGGGCCCGAGGCACAGATACGCAGTATTTT,CASGWGARGTDTQYF
TRBJ1-3,NA,NA,TRBV6-6,TGTGCCAGCAGTTCCCCTGGAAACACCATATATTTT,CASSSPGNTIYF
TRBJ2-7,NA,TRBD2,TRBV24-1,TGTGCCACCAGTGACCGGACTAGCGGGCCTTACGAGCAGTACTTC,CATSDRTSGPYEQYF